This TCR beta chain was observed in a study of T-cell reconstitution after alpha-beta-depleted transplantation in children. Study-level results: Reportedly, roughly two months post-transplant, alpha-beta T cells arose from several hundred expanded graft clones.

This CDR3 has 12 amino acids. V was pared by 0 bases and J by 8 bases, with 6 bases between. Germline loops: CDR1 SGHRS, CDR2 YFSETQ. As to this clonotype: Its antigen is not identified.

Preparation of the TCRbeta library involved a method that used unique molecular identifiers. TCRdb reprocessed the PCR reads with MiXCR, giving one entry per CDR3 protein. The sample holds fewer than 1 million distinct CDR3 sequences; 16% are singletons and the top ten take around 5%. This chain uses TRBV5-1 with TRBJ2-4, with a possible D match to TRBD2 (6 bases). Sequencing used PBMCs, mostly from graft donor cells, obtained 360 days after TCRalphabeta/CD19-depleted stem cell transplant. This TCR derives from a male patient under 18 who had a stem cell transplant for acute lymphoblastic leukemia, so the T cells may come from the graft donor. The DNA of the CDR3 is TGCGCCAGCAGCTTGGCGGGGGACATTCAGTACTTC. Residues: CASSLAGDIQYF.